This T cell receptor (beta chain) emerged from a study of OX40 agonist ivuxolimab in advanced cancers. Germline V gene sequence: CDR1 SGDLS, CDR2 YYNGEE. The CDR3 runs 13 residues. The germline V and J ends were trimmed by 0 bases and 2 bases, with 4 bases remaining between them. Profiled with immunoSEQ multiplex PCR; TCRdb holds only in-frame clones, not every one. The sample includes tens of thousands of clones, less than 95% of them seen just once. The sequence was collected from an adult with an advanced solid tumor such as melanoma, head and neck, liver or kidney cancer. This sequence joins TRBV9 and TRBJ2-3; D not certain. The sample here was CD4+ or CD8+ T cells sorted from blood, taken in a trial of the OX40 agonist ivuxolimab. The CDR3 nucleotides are TGTGCCAGCAGCGTAGTATCCACAGATACGCAGTATTTT. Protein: CASSVVSTDTQYF. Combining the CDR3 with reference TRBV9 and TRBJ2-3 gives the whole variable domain DSGVTQTPKHLITATGQRVTLRCSPRSGDLSVYWYQQSLDQGLQFLIQYYNGEERAKGNILERFSAQQFPDLHSELNLSSLELGDSALYFCASSVVSTDTQYFGPGTRLTVL.